The clone carrying this T cell receptor beta chain was counted once. Its antigen is unidentified. Healthy bone marrow donors made up the donors. The source of the sample is a study of cytomegalovirus exposure and HLA in healthy donors. Study results and caveats: Common viral pathogens seemed, in a later analysis, to connect with several of the most significant clusters. The authors later found HLA-associated TCR beta chains more clonally expanded than equally common others.

Germline CDR1 reads PRHDT; CDR2 reads FYEKMQ (reference sequence). The V gene end was trimmed by 4 bases and the J gene end by 1 base; junction bases not matched to a gene: 2. There are 14 residues in the CDR3. Primers included in the PCR were 60 Vbeta and 13 Jbeta primers. Authors' processing steps: The count from a later analysis was tens of millions of unique TCR beta chains, about 9.9 million of them shared. Method: immunoSEQ multiplex PCR; TCRdb's copy keeps in-frame clones and lacks some. V, J and clone size derive from that table, while D and trimming were established from the DNA sequence. The profile shows over 150,000 clones, 65% to 85% of them singletons.

The sample consisted of PBMCs. The TCR comes from a man aged 60 to 75 in good health and CMV-seronegative. This chain joins TRBV13 and TRBJ1-1, with 8 bases lining up with TRBD1. The CDR3 DNA sequence: TGTGCCAGCAGCTATGGACAGGGGAACACTGAAGCTTTCTTT. It specifies CASSYGQGNTEAFF.